A selection of T cell receptor beta chains follows, all from one sample in a study of shared clonotypes between healthy human individuals. Assay: immunoSEQ multiplex PCR; the TCRdb copy retains only in-frame clones and omits some. The top ten hold under 0.6% of the sample, which has about 1.1 million clones, more than 75% seen once. Sample: memory CD4+ T cells from PBMCs. The receptors were gathered from a young man in good health. Some clones in this sample may be carry-over from other donors' samples. CDR3s include the opening cysteine and the closing phenylalanine or tryptophan. The D gene is left open where the match is weak. Size values are once, few and many counts, or a class for expanded clones, and some rows have none.

cdr3_length: 11; clone_size: -; v_call: TRBV5-1; j_call: TRBJ2-1; d_call: -; cdr3_aa: CASSGTRAQFF; cdr3_nt: TGCGCCAGCAGCGGAACTCGGGCGCAGTTCTTC
cdr3_length: 16; clone_size: -; v_call: TRBV11-3; j_call: TRBJ2-1; d_call: TRBD2; cdr3_aa: CASSLTNSGRADEQFF; cdr3_nt: TGTGCCAGCAGCTTAACGAATAGCGGGAGGGCCGATGAGCAGTTCTTC
cdr3_length: 15; clone_size: -; v_call: TRBV7-9; j_call: TRBJ2-7; d_call: TRBD2; cdr3_aa: CASRHSSGRVSEQYF; cdr3_nt: TGTGCCAGCAGGCATTCTAGCGGGAGGGTCTCGGAGCAGTACTTC
cdr3_length: 12; clone_size: few; v_call: TRBV9; j_call: TRBJ2-1; d_call: -; cdr3_aa: CASSVSYNEQFF; cdr3_nt: TGTGCCAGCAGCGTCTCCTACAATGAGCAGTTCTTC
cdr3_length: 15; clone_size: -; v_call: TRBV4-1; j_call: TRBJ2-7; d_call: TRBD1; cdr3_aa: CASSQEPGQAYEQYF; cdr3_nt: TGCGCCAGCAGCCAAGAACCGGGACAGGCCTACGAGCAGTACTTC
cdr3_length: 20; clone_size: -; v_call: TRBV23-1; j_call: TRBJ1-2; d_call: TRBD1; cdr3_aa: CASSQSTNMEKQGANYGYTF; cdr3_nt: TGCGCCAGCAGTCAATCGACCAACATGGAAAAACAGGGGGCTAACTATGGCTACACCTTC
cdr3_length: 20; clone_size: -; v_call: TRBV28; j_call: TRBJ2-6; d_call: TRBD1; cdr3_aa: CASPRRAGGPRSSGANVLTF; cdr3_nt: TGTGCCAGCCCCCGGCGGGCAGGGGGCCCTAGAAGCTCTGGGGCCAACGTCCTGACTTTC
cdr3_length: 14; clone_size: -; v_call: TRBV18; j_call: TRBJ1-1; d_call: -; cdr3_aa: CASSPPAGDTEAFF; cdr3_nt: TGTGCCAGCTCACCACCGGCAGGCGACACTGAAGCTTTCTTT
cdr3_length: 17; clone_size: -; v_call: TRBV28; j_call: TRBJ1-5; d_call: -; cdr3_aa: CASSPLTWTELNQPQHF; cdr3_nt: TGTGCCAGCAGTCCTCTAACCTGGACGGAGTTAAATCAGCCCCAGCATTTT
cdr3_length: 15; clone_size: -; v_call: TRBV28; j_call: TRBJ1-1; d_call: TRBD1; cdr3_aa: CASSARTGAYTEAFF; cdr3_nt: TGTGCCAGCAGTGCGCGGACAGGGGCTTACACTGAAGCTTTCTTT
cdr3_length: 16; clone_size: few; v_call: TRBV18; j_call: TRBJ2-7; d_call: TRBD1; cdr3_aa: CASSGLGTGPSYEQYF; cdr3_nt: TGTGCCAGCTCCGGTTTAGGGACAGGGCCCTCCTACGAGCAGTACTTC
cdr3_length: 13; clone_size: few; v_call: TRBV2; j_call: TRBJ1-1; d_call: -; cdr3_aa: CASSKSRATEAFF; cdr3_nt: TGTGCCAGCAGTAAGAGCCGGGCCACTGAAGCTTTCTTT
cdr3_length: 12; clone_size: -; v_call: TRBV7-6; j_call: TRBJ1-5; d_call: -; cdr3_aa: CASSLPNEAQHF; cdr3_nt: TGTGCCAGCAGCTTACCGAACGAGGCCCAGCATTTT
cdr3_length: 16; clone_size: -; v_call: TRBV5-1; j_call: TRBJ2-7; d_call: -; cdr3_aa: CASSSDSGRAFYEQYF; cdr3_nt: TGCGCCAGCAGCTCGGATTCAGGACGGGCATTCTACGAGCAGTACTTC
cdr3_length: 15; clone_size: -; v_call: TRBV9; j_call: TRBJ2-7; d_call: -; cdr3_aa: CASSVGIFNTYEQYF; cdr3_nt: TGTGCCAGCAGCGTAGGTATCTTTAATACCTACGAGCAGTACTTC